The TCR beta chain under discussion was sequenced for a study of T cells of healthy individuals. This CDR3 comprises 15 residues. Germline trimming cut 8 bases from V and 3 bases from J; bases unmatched to any gene: 10. CDR1 and CDR2 from the germline V gene are MNHEY and SVGEGT. MiXCR, applied by TCRdb to the 5' RACE reads, yields one record per CDR3 protein. This table has tens of thousands of distinct CDR3 sequences, around 15% appearing once. The source of this sequence is a human donor in good health. The chain couples TRBV6-2 or TRBV6-3 to TRBJ2-1; 7 positions agree with TRBD2. CDR3 sequence: CASSAVGGGYNEQFF. The DNA for the CDR3 is TGTGCCAGCTCCGCGGTCGGCGGGGGCTACAATGAGCAGTTCTTC.